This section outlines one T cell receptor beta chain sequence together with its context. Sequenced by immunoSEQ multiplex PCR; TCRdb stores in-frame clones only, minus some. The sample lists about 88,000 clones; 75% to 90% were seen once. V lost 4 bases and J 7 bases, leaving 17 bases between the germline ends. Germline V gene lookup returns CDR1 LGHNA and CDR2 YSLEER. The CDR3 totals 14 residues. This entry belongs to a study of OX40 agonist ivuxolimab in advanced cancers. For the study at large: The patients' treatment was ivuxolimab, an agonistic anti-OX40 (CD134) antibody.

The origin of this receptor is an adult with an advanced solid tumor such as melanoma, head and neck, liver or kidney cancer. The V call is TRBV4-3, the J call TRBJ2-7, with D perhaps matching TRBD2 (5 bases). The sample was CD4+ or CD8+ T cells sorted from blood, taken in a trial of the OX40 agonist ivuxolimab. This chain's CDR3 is CASSLEGFNGEQYF. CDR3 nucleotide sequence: TGCGCCAGCAGCCTCGAGGGCTTCAATGGGGAGCAGTACTTC.